This T cell receptor (beta chain) was sequenced for a study of beta chain features in type 1 diabetes. Study results and limitations: In comparison with healthy donors, patients had naive, central memory and Treg TCRB repertoires that appeared more similar.

This CDR3 has 20 amino acids. This clone occurred a few times. No antigen is known for it. Reverse transcription of all isolated RNA meant that expressed TCRB transcripts were sequenced. Sequencing was performed with immunoSEQ multiplex PCR; in TCRdb, only in-frame clones are kept and a portion is missing. The sample carries 130,000 to 150,000 clones, 6.9% recorded once. Sorted CD4+ subsets: naive, central memory, regulatory, stem cell-like memory (CD45RO/CCR7/CD25/CD127/CD95/CD27 panel). This chain connects TRBV21-1 to TRBJ2-2; TRBD2 reflects the table's D call only, with no check against the DNA. TRBV21-1 is reported as a pseudogene. The sample comprised central memory CD4+ T cells from blood. The TCR was taken from a woman in her 30s in good health. This chain's CDR3 is CASSIGTSGVDPGVTGELFF. The CDR3 DNA reads as TGTGCCAGCAGCATTGGGACTAGCGGGGTCGACCCGGGGGTCACCGGGGAGCTGTTTTTT.